One sample yielded the 31 T cell receptor beta chains listed below, sequenced in a study of blood T cell repertoires in COVID-19. Sequencing used immunoSEQ multiplex PCR; TCRdb keeps in-frame clones, though not all of them. The table lists 150,000 to 200,000 clones, around 80% of them singletons. Sequencing was performed on PBMCs or T cells enriched from blood (not recorded which). These receptors were taken from a man between 50 and 59 years old who had recovered from COVID-19.

CDR3 sequence reads: CSVEASGIRETQYF. DNA of the CDR3: TGCAGCGTTGAGGCTAGCGGGATAAGAGAGACCCAGTACTTC. The chain combines TRBV29-1 with TRBJ2-5, with 9 bases aligning to TRBD2. The CDR3 runs to 14 residues. Trimming at V came to 3 bases and at J to 4 bases, leaving 6 bases not matched to a gene. Germline V lookup: CDR1 SQVTM, CDR2 ANQGSEA.

The chain uses TRBV5-1 and TRBJ2-5; 9 bases match TRBD1. This CDR3 has 14 amino acids. After removal of 5 bases from V and 3 bases from J, the junction contained 5 bases not matched to a gene. CDR1 is SGHRS, CDR2 YFSETQ, per germline. The CDR3 loop is CASRKQGAEETQYF. CDR3 DNA: TGCGCCAGCAGGAAACAGGGGGCAGAAGAGACCCAGTACTTC. The whole variable domain, filled in from reference TRBV5-1 and TRBJ2-5, reads KAGVTQTPRYLIKTRGQQVTLSCSPISGHRSVSWYQQTPGQGLQFLFEYFSETQRNKGNFPGRFSGRQFSNSRSEMNVSTLELGDSALYLCASRKQGAEETQYFGPGTRLLVL.

The J gene is TRBJ2-1, the V gene TRBV24-1; no reliable D call. Trimming cost V 2 bases and J 0 bases, with 19 bases left between them. Germline V gene sequence: CDR1 KGHDR, CDR2 SFDVKD. This CDR3 has 19 amino acids. DNA for the CDR3: TGTGCCACCAGTGATTCCCCCCTTACTCGTAAGAGCTCCTACAATGAGCAGTTCTTC. This codes for CATSDSPLTRKSSYNEQFF.

The rearrangement links TRBV19 to TRBJ1-2; D is ambiguous. The CDR3 extends over 13 amino acids. Trimming stripped 3 bases from V and 8 bases from J, with 13 bases between. CDR1 and CDR2 (germline): LNHDA, SQIVND (reference sequence). The CDR3 bases are TGTGCCAGTAGTATGTCCCTTCTTCAGGGCTACACCTTC. This encodes CASSMSLLQGYTF.

This sequence joins TRBV19 and TRBJ2-1, with D tentatively TRBD1 (6 bases). V was pared by 6 bases and J by 7 bases, with 19 bases between. The length of the CDR3 is 15 residues. CDR1 LNHDA and CDR2 SQIVND come from the germline V gene (reference sequence). The CDR3 protein is CASRPGHSLGNEQFF. DNA for the CDR3: TGTGCCAGTAGGCCGGGACACTCCCTCGGGAATGAGCAGTTCTTC.

This chain links TRBV29-1 with TRBJ2-7; tentative D call: TRBD2 (5 bases). This CDR3 region has 11 residues. The V end lost 6 bases, the J end lost 3 bases, and 9 bases lay between the germline ends. Germline CDR1 is SQVTM and CDR2 is ANQGSEA. The CDR3 DNA reads as TGCAGCGTCCCGGGGTACTACGAGCAGTACTTC. The encoded protein is CSVPGYYEQYF.

This clone was found a few times. The chain couples TRBV7-3 to TRBJ2-1, with 7 bases matching TRBD2. V shed 0 bases, J shed 7 bases, and the junction held 6 bases outside the gene matches. CDR3 length: 15 amino acids. Germline CDR1 and CDR2: SGHTA and FQGTGA. The CDR3 DNA sequence: TGTGCCAGCAGCTTAACCGGCGGGAGCATAAATGAGCAGTTCTTC. Its protein product is CASSLTGGSINEQFF.

This chain uses TRBV3-1 (or the pseudogene TRBV3-2) with TRBJ1-2, with D perhaps matching TRBD1 (5 bases). The CDR3 is 14 amino acids. Trimming stripped 1 base from V and 4 bases from J, with 10 bases between. CDR1 and CDR2 from the germline V gene are LGHDT and YNNKEL (reference sequence). The CDR3 protein is CASSQVGGTYGYTF. CDR3 DNA sequence: TGTGCCAGCAGCCAAGTGGGGGGAACCTATGGCTACACCTTC.

The chain is built from TRBV10-3 and TRBJ2-2; D may be TRBD2 (5 bases). The CDR3 sequence is 15 residues long. CDR1 ENHRY and CDR2 SYGVKD come from the germline V gene. The V end was cut by 4 bases, the J end by 0 bases, with 9 bases between. CDR3 DNA sequence: TGTGCCATCAGTGTTTTAGCGACGAACACCGGGGAGCTGTTTTTT. Encoded protein: CAISVLATNTGELFF.

This chain uses TRBV7-2 with TRBJ1-2; 9 bases are a match to TRBD1. Trimming at V came to 3 bases and at J to 6 bases, leaving 2 bases not matched to a gene. The germline V gene has CDR1 SGHTA and CDR2 FQGNSA. This CDR3 is built from 13 residues. The DNA for the CDR3 is TGTGCCAGCAGCTTGAGGACAGGGGATGGCTACACCTTC. It specifies CASSLRTGDGYTF.

A word on this clone: This same CDR3 is encoded by further DNA sequences in the sample. The chain couples TRBV9 to TRBJ2-3, with 8 positions matching TRBD2. CDR1 is SGDLS, CDR2 YYNGEE, per germline. This CDR3 is built from 15 residues. V was pared by 0 bases and J by 1 base, with 1 base of the junction left unmatched. The CDR3 nucleotides read TGTGCCAGCAGCGTAGGTAGCGGGGGCACAGATACGCAGTATTTT. As protein: CASSVGSGGTDTQYF.

This chain connects TRBV5-1 to TRBJ1-4; D is perhaps TRBD1 (5 bases). This CDR3 is 15 amino acids long. The V end was cut by 5 bases, the J end by 2 bases, with 13 bases between. Germline loops: CDR1 SGHRS, CDR2 YFSETQ. CDR3 DNA sequence: TGCGCCAGCAGAAGGGAAGGGGCTACTAATGAAAAACTGTTTTTT. Protein product: CASRREGATNEKLFF.

V gene TRBV6-5 combines with J gene TRBJ1-6, with TRBD1 identical over 7 bases. This CDR3 region has 15 residues. After removal of 6 bases from V and 7 bases from J, the junction contained 9 bases not matched to a gene. CDR1 is MNHEY and CDR2 is SVGAGI in the germline V gene. The CDR3 DNA is TGTGCCAGCAGCCCCCCGGGACAGCTGAATTCACCCCTCCACTTT. Translation gives CASSPPGQLNSPLHF.

The chain employs TRBV18 and TRBJ2-1, with D perhaps TRBD2 (6 bases). Trimming removed 7 bases from V and 7 bases from J, with 20 bases in between. CDR1 and CDR2 (germline): KGHSH, LQKENI. The CDR3 is made up of 15 amino acids. Here the CDR3 reads CASWGGSGVNNEQFF. In DNA form, the CDR3 reads TGTGCCAGCTGGGGAGGAAGCGGCGTGAATAATGAGCAGTTCTTC.

J is TRBJ2-3 and V is TRBV6-5; 11 bases fit TRBD2. Germline V gene sequence: CDR1 MNHEY, CDR2 SVGAGI. This CDR3 is 16 amino acids long. J lost 3 bases, V lost 2 bases, and 4 bases had no gene match. CDR3 sequence reads: CASSYSSGGATDTQYF. DNA of the CDR3: TGTGCCAGCAGTTACAGTAGCGGGGGGGCAACAGATACGCAGTATTTT.

The rearrangement joins TRBV3-1 (or the pseudogene TRBV3-2) to TRBJ1-6, with 7 bases aligning to TRBD1. The length of the CDR3 is 17 residues. The ends lost 1 base at V and 4 bases at J; junction bases unmatched: 7. Germline CDR1 LGHDT, CDR2 YNNKEL (reference sequence). DNA for the CDR3: TGTGCCAGCAGCCAAGCGACAGGGCGGCCTTATAATTCACCCCTCCACTTT. Encoded protein: CASSQATGRPYNSPLHF.

The chain employs TRBV19 and TRBJ2-1; 13 bases line up with TRBD2. The CDR3 sequence is 15 residues long. CDR1 is LNHDA, CDR2 SQIVND, per germline (reference sequence). V trimming: 6 bases; J trimming: 2 bases; junction bases outside the gene matches: 1. The CDR3: CASRGLAGAYNEQFF. CDR3 in DNA: TGTGCCAGTAGAGGACTAGCGGGGGCCTACAATGAGCAGTTCTTC.

The chain links TRBV10-2 to TRBJ2-7, with D perhaps TRBD2 (8 bases). The germline CDR1 and CDR2 sequences are WSHSY and SAAADI. Trimming took 11 bases from V and 3 from J, leaving 20 bases between them. The CDR3 length is 14 residues. The CDR3 DNA reads TGCGCCGACCAGGGGGGACTAGTGAACTACGAGCAGTACTTC. Encoded protein: CADQGGLVNYEQYF.

This clone was seen a few times. The CDR3 coding sequence is TGCGCCAGCAGCTTGTCACCCTCCGGGACAGGGGCAAGTGGGGCCAACGTCCTGACTTTC. This encodes CASSLSPSGTGASGANVLTF. V gene TRBV5-1 combines with J gene TRBJ2-6, with TRBD1 matching 10 bases. CDR3 length: 20 amino acids. The V gene end was trimmed by 1 base and the J gene end by 3 bases; junction bases not matched to a gene: 13. In germline, CDR1 is SGHRS, CDR2 YFSETQ.

The genes are TRBV7-8 and TRBJ2-7; 10 bases map to TRBD1. Germline CDR1 reads SGHVS; CDR2 reads FQNEAQ. The V and J ends lost 1 base and 7 bases, in that order; junction bases with no gene match: 10. This CDR3 spans 16 amino acids. The chain's CDR3 is CASSLGLGQGLREQYF. CDR3 DNA sequence: TGTGCCAGCAGCTTAGGTTTGGGACAGGGGTTGAGGGAGCAGTACTTC.

The chain carries TRBV4-1 and TRBJ1-1, with 8 bases that match TRBD1. V dropped 4 bases and J dropped 4; count of bases not matched to a gene: 11. This CDR3 comprises 16 residues. In germline, CDR1 is MGHRA, CDR2 YSYEKL. The chain's CDR3 is CASSRQDRGEGTEAFF. The CDR3 DNA reads TGCGCCAGCAGCCGCCAAGACAGGGGCGAGGGCACTGAAGCTTTCTTT.

Only one count was recorded for this clone. V and J are TRBV19 and TRBJ1-1, with D unclear. This CDR3 is built from 15 residues. The germline V and J ends were trimmed by 1 base and 4 bases, with 13 bases remaining between them. Germline V gene lookup returns CDR1 LNHDA and CDR2 SQIVND (reference sequence). The CDR3 DNA sequence: TGTGCCAGTAGTATAGCCCCGGGAGCGGTCACTGAAGCTTTCTTT. Translation: CASSIAPGAVTEAFF.

V and J are TRBV5-4 and TRBJ2-5; 8 bases match TRBD1. Germline CDR1 SGHNT, CDR2 YYREEE (reference sequence). The CDR3 loop spans 14 amino acids. The trim removed 1 base at V and 4 bases at J, leaving 3 bases unmatched. The CDR3, as DNA: TGTGCCAGCAGCTTGACAGGGGGGTTAGAGACCCAGTACTTC. It codes for CASSLTGGLETQYF.

This clone has a handful of counts. The CDR3 sequence: CASSQDLIEGRSVPYEQYF. In DNA, the CDR3 is TGCGCCAGCAGCCAAGATCTGATCGAGGGAAGGAGTGTACCCTACGAGCAGTACTTC. The J gene is TRBJ2-7, the V gene TRBV4-1; a possible D gene is TRBD2 (5 bases). The length of the CDR3 is 19 residues. Trimming shortened V by 0 bases and J by 2 bases, and 23 bases separated the two germline ends. CDR1 is MGHRA and CDR2 is YSYEKL in the germline V gene.

CDR3 DNA sequence: TGTGCCACCTCCACTAGCGGGAGTTTCCACAATGAGCAGTTCTTC. Translation gives CATSTSGSFHNEQFF. The chain combines TRBV24-1 with TRBJ2-1; TRBD2 matches 11 bases. With 9 bases clipped from V and 5 bases from J, the junction kept 8 bases outside the gene matches. Germline V CDR1 and CDR2: KGHDR, SFDVKD. The length of the CDR3 is 15 residues.

This clone was observed once. This rearrangement joins TRBV27 to TRBJ2-7; no definite D call. The CDR3 has 15 amino acids. The V end lost 7 bases, the J end lost 6 bases, and 22 bases lay between the germline ends. Germline CDR1 reads MNHEY; CDR2 reads SMNVEV (reference sequence). Here the CDR3 reads CASNDLRIMGAEQYF. The DNA for the CDR3 is TGTGCCAGCAACGACCTTCGGATAATGGGCGCCGAGCAGTACTTC.

CDR3 sequence: CASSLGTATNEKLFF. CDR3 sequence (DNA): TGTGCCAGCAGCTTAGGGACAGCAACTAATGAAAAACTGTTTTTT. The chain carries TRBV5-5 and TRBJ1-4; TRBD1 agrees at 7 bases. CDR1 and CDR2 (germline): SGHKS, YYEKEE (reference sequence). The CDR3 length is 15 residues. V trimming: 2 bases; J trimming: 0 bases; junction bases outside the gene matches: 1.

CDR3 sequence reads: CASSAREVTEAFF. DNA of the CDR3: TGTGCCAGCAGCGCCCGGGAGGTCACTGAAGCTTTCTTT. This rearrangement joins TRBV7-8 to TRBJ1-1; D remains ambiguous. Trimming took 5 bases from V and 4 from J, leaving 11 bases between them. Germline V CDR1 and CDR2: SGHVS, FQNEAQ. The CDR3 length is 13 residues.

The chain links TRBV5-1 to TRBJ1-3; 7 positions agree with TRBD1. This CDR3 has 13 residues. The junction had 4 bases not matched to a gene; V was cut back by 4 bases and J by 6 bases. CDR1 and CDR2 from the germline V gene are SGHRS and YFSETQ. DNA of the CDR3: TGCGCCAGCAGCACCGGGACAGCAAACACCATATATTTT. Amino acids: CASSTGTANTIYF.

This clone came up once. The CDR3 sequence: CASSQDRGYGYTF. The CDR3 nucleotides read TGTGCCAGCAGCCAAGACAGGGGCTATGGCTACACCTTC. The rearrangement links TRBV3-1 (or the pseudogene TRBV3-2) to TRBJ1-2; a weak D match, TRBD1 (6 bases). CDR1 is LGHDT, CDR2 YNNKEL, per germline (reference sequence). V was cut by 0 bases and J by 4 bases, with 6 bases left in between. The CDR3 extends over 13 amino acids.

This clone occurred once. This sequence joins TRBV24-1 and TRBJ1-2; 10 bases match TRBD1. The J segment lost 4 bases and the V segment lost 2 bases, leaving 3 bases of the junction unmatched. Germline V CDR1 and CDR2: KGHDR, SFDVKD. This CDR3 is built from 15 residues. CDR3 nucleotides: TGTGCCACCAGTGATTCGACAGGGGGCGGCTATGGCTACACCTTC. Translated, it gives CATSDSTGGGYGYTF.